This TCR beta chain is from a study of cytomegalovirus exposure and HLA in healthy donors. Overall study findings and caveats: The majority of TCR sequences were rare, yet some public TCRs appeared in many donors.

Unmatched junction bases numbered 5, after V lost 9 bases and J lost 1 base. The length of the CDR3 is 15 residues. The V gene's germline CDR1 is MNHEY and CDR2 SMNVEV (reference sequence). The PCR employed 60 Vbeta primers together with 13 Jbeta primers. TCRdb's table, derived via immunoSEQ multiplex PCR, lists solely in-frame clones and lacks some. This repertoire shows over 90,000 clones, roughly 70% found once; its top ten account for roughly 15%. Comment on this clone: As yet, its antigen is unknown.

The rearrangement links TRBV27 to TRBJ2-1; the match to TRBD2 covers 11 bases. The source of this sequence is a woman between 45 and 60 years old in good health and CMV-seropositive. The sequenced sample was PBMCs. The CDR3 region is CASLRLAGSYNEQFF. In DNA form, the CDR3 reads TGTGCCAGTCTGAGACTAGCGGGATCCTACAATGAGCAGTTCTTC.